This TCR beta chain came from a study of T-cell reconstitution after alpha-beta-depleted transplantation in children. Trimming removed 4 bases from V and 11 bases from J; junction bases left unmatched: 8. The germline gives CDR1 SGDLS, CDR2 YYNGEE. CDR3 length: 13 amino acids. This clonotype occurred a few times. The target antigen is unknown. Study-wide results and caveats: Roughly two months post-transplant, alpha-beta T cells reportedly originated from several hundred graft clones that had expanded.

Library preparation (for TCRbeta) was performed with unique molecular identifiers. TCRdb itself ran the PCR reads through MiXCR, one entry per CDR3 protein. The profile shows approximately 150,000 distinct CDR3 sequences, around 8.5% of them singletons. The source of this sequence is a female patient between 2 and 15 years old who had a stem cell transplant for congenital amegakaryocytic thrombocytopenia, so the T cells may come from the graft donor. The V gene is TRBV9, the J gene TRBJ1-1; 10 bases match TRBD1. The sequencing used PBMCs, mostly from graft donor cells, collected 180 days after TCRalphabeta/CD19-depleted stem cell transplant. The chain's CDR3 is CASSRDRGRGAFF. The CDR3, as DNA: TGTGCCAGCAGCAGAGACAGGGGGCGTGGTGCTTTCTTT.